This TCR beta chain came from a study of read filtering for tumor transcriptome and immune sequencing. Turning to the study itself: Mean patient age was roughly 61 years, range about 45 to 85; 16 to 20 male, 14 female. DNase treatment preceded whole-transcriptome library preparation. IR-seq gave about 3.5 to 11 million TCR reads per sample; RNA-seq gave roughly 80 to 1273. Study conclusions and caveats: IR-seq captured clonotypes deeper and more reliably than RNA-seq.

The library was built from roughly 400 ng RNA with molecular barcoded adaptors for alpha/delta and beta/gamma chains. TCRdb re-called the reads with MiXCR, one entry per CDR3 protein. The sample yields 50,000 to 65,000 distinct CDR3 sequences, around 12% seen once. Of note for this clonotype: The antigen is undetermined. This is likely an artifact of a read error, given a far larger clone one base away. The conserved closing phenylalanine or tryptophan is absent in this CDR3, likely reflecting a read error.

Germline CDR1 is SGHTA and CDR2 is FQGNSA. Trimming at V came to 5 bases and at J to 0 bases, leaving 4 bases not matched to a gene. This CDR3 is 15 amino acids long. This receptor was taken from a donor at least 40 years old with multiple myeloma. The genes are TRBV7-2 and TRBJ2-1; 7 bases fit TRBD2. The material sequenced was a population of CD138-negative cells sorted from bone marrow. The CDR3 coding sequence is TGTGCCAGCAGCAAGCGGGGCGGCTCCTACAATGAGCAGTTCCTC. It specifies CASSKRGGSYNEQFL.